The 8 T cell receptor beta chains below were found in one sample sequenced in a study of shared T cell receptors in the human thymus. Assay: immunoSEQ multiplex PCR; the TCRdb copy retains only in-frame clones and omits some. The data show under 850,000 clones, roughly 90% seen once. This sample was also put to use in a study of human thymus T cells.

Sequencing was carried out using thymocytes. The receptors shown here come from a boy younger than two with a congenital heart defect.

The rearrangement joins TRBV5-1 to TRBJ2-5, with 7 nucleotides matching TRBD2. In germline, CDR1 is SGHRS, CDR2 YFSETQ. Trimming removed 4 bases from V and 2 bases from J; junction bases left unmatched: 11. The CDR3 extends over 16 amino acids. For the CDR3, the DNA is TGCGCCAGCAGCCCCCGGACCCTAGCGGATCAAGAGACCCAGTACTTC. Amino acids: CASSPRTLADQETQYF.

This clone was seen a handful of times. The chain is built from TRBV7-8 and TRBJ2-7; no clear D gene. V dropped 5 bases and J dropped 2 bases, with 10 bases sitting between them. The CDR3 is 13 residues long. Per the germline V gene, CDR1 is SGHVS and CDR2 is FQNEAQ. The CDR3 reads CASSLECPYEQYF. The CDR3 DNA is TGTGCCAGCAGCCTTGAGTGCCCCTACGAGCAGTACTTC.

This chain links TRBV5-1 with TRBJ2-3; 8 nucleotides align to TRBD2. Germline V CDR1 and CDR2: SGHRS, YFSETQ. V lost 4 bases to trimming and J lost 3 bases; unmatched junction nucleotides: 10. The CDR3 has 16 amino acids. In DNA form, the CDR3 reads TGCGCCAGCAGCGCCTCCAAGCGGGAGAGAACAGATACGCAGTATTTT. It translates to CASSASKRERTDTQYF.

The chain has TRBV4-3 and TRBJ2-5; 7 nucleotides align to TRBD1. The DNA end favors TRBJ2-7, so the J call may be wrong. Germline values: CDR1 LGHNA, CDR2 YSLEER. This CDR3 spans 18 amino acids. CDR3 protein: CASSQDHGDSSPDYEQYF. DNA of the CDR3: TGCGCCAGCAGCCAAGATCACGGGGACAGCTCGCCGGACTACGAGCAGTACTTC.

This clone has just a few counts. The genes are TRBV29-1 and TRBJ2-1; the match to TRBD1 covers 7 bases. There are 15 residues in the CDR3. With V trimmed by 2 bases and J by 5 bases, 9 bases remained unmatched. Germline CDR1 reads SQVTM; CDR2 reads ANQGSEA. CDR3 nucleotide sequence: TGCAGCGTTGAAAAGGCAGAACAGGGGAACAATGAGCAGTTCTTC. It translates to CSVEKAEQGNNEQFF.

This clone showed up just once. V is TRBV7-2 and J is TRBJ2-1; 12 bases match TRBD2. Unmatched junction bases numbered 7, after V lost 1 base and J lost 9 bases. Germline CDR1 is SGHTA and CDR2 is FQGNSA. The CDR3 has 16 amino acids. The CDR3 coding sequence is TGTGCCAGCAGCTTAGTAGCTAGCGGGAGGGCCGGTGAGCAGTTCTTC. Its protein is CASSLVASGRAGEQFF. Full variable domain (remainder filled in from reference TRBV7-2 and TRBJ2-1): GAGVSQSPSNKVTEKGKDVELRCDPISGHTALYWYRQSLGQGLEFLIYFQGNSAPDKSGLPSDRFSAERTGGSVSTLTIQRTQQEDSAVYLCASSLVASGRAGEQFFGPGTRLTVL.

A few counts support this clone. V is TRBV21-1 and J is TRBJ2-7; the D call of TRBD2 is as the table states it, not checked on the DNA. TRBV21-1 counts as a pseudogene. The CDR3 runs 16 residues. The CDR3 sequence: CASSKALERGAYEQYF. The CDR3 nucleotides read TGTGCCAGCAGCAAAGCGCTAGAGCGGGGGGCCTACGAGCAGTACTTC.

The chain employs TRBV12-5 and TRBJ2-1, with 7 bases fitting TRBD1. The V and J ends lost 3 bases and 1 base, in that order; junction bases with no gene match: 3. The CDR3 has 15 residues. CDR1 and CDR2 (germline): LGHNT, FRNRAP. Here the CDR3 reads CASGLPDRSYNEQFF. In DNA, the CDR3 is TGTGCTAGTGGTTTACCGGACAGGTCCTACAATGAGCAGTTCTTC.